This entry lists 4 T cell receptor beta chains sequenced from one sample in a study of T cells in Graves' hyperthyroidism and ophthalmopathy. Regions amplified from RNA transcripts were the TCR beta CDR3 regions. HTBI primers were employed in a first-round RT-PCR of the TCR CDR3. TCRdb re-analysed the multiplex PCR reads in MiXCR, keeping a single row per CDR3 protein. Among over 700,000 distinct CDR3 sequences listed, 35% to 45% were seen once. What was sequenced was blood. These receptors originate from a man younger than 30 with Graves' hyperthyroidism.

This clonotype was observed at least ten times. CDR3 amino acids: CASSGTGAEAFF. The CDR3 bases are TGTGCCAGCAGTGGAACAGGTGCTGAAGCTTTCTTT. This chain links TRBV25-1 with TRBJ1-1; D is perhaps TRBD1 (5 bases). Trimming took 4 bases from V and 6 from J, leaving 9 bases between them. The germline CDR1 and CDR2 sequences are MGHDK and SYGVNS. The CDR3 contains 12 residues.

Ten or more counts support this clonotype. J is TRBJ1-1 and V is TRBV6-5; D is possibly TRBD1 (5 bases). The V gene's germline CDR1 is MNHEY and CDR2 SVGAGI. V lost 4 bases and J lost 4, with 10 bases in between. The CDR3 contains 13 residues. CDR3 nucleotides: TGTGCCAGCAGTTCCCCCGGGGGCACTGAAGCTTTCTTT. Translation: CASSSPGGTEAFF.

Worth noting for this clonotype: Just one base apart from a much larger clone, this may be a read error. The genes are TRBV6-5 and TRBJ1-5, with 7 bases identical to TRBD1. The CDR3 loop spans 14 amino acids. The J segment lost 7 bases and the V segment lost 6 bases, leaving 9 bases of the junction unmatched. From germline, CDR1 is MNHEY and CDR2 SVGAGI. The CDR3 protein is CASRKDRVGQPQHF. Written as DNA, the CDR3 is TGTGCCAGCAGGAAAGACAGGGTTGGGCAGCCCCAGCATTTT.

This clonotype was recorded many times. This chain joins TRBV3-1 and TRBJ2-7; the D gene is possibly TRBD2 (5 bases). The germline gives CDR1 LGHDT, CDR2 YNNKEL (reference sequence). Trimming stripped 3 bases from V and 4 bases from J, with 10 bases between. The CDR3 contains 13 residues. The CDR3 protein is CASSHPRDYEQYF. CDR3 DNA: TGTGCCAGCAGCCACCCCCGGGATTACGAGCAGTACTTC.